This entry is about one T cell receptor beta chain. Its antigen remains unidentified. Analysis merged second doses at about 4 or about 12 weeks. These data originate in a study of T cell responses to AZD1222 COVID-19 vaccine. Study-wide points: Across the whole spike, CD4 TCRs peaked at regions 160-218 and 743-854. As reported, nearly half of all spike-specific TCRs target variant regions that are unmutated. Most donors were white British, females outnumbered males, and clonal diversity was possibly underestimated.

Germline CDR1 MRHNA, CDR2 SNTAGT. V shed 8 bases, J shed 0 bases, and the junction held 4 bases outside the gene matches. The CDR3 has 15 residues. TCRdb keeps only in-frame clones here, not all; method: immunoSEQ multiplex PCR. This sample carries 100,000 to 150,000 clones, around nine tenths of them seen once, and the ten largest clones take 6.5% to 7.5%. The receptor's source is an adult who received the AZD1222 COVID-19 vaccine. The input for sequencing was peripheral blood, taken 28 days after the second AZD1222 dose. The genes are TRBV6-4 and TRBJ2-6, with 7 bases identical to TRBD1. CDR3 nucleotide sequence: TGTGCCAGCCGGGACAGCTACTCTGGGGCCAACGTCCTGACTTTC. It codes for CASRDSYSGANVLTF.